These T cell receptor beta chains were read from a single sample in a study of immune evolution from preneoplasia to lung adenocarcinoma. This table comes from immunoSEQ multiplex PCR, and its TCRdb copy is limited to in-frame clones, with some not included. The sample carries thousands of clones, about four fifths recorded once. Sequencing was carried out using FFPE adjacent normal lung tissue. These TCRs come from a person aged 55-85 years with lung adenocarcinoma. Each CDR3 is given with its conserved first and last residue. The order of the fields is J gene, V gene, clone size, D gene, CDR3 protein, CDR3 DNA. The D gene is left open where the match is weak. The size of a clone is reported for some rows only, either as once, few or many, or as a class for expanded clones.

TRBJ2-1 | TRBV7-2 | NA | TRBD2 | CASSFLTSGDNEQFF | TGTGCCAGCAGCTTTCTGACTAGCGGCGACAATGAGCAGTTCTTC
TRBJ1-2 | TRBV14 | NA | TRBD1 | CASSLAGTGGYTF | TGTGCCAGCAGCCTGGCCGGGACAGGGGGCTACACCTTC
TRBJ2-3 | TRBV12-2 | NA | NA | CARGCVTDTQYF | TGTGCAAGGGGCTGTGTCACAGATACGCAGTATTTT
TRBJ1-4 | TRBV4-1 | once | NA | CASSQDPGAWEKLFF | TGTGCCAGCAGCCAAGACCCGGGGGCGTGGGAAAAACTGTTTTTT
TRBJ2-6 | TRBV5-1 | few | NA | CASSLVVGRSGGANVLTF | TGCGCCAGCAGCTTGGTTGTGGGGCGGAGTGGTGGGGCCAACGTCCTGACTTTC
TRBJ1-1 | TRBV4-2 | NA | NA | CASSSDTEAFF | TGTGCCAGCAGTTCTGACACTGAAGCTTTCTTT
TRBJ2-1 | TRBV30 | NA | TRBD1 | CAWLDRVFRNEQFF | TGTGCCTGGCTAGACAGGGTTTTCCGCAATGAGCAGTTCTTC
TRBJ1-2 | TRBV2 | NA | NA | CASRSRGFYGYTF | TGTGCCAGCCGGAGCCGGGGCTTCTATGGCTACACCTTC
TRBJ2-7 | TRBV28 | NA | NA | CASSSLQQYF | TGTGCCAGCAGTTCCCTCCAGCAGTACTTC
TRBJ1-1 | TRBV29-1 | NA | NA | CSAGSTEAFF | TGCAGCGCCGGTAGCACTGAAGCTTTCTTT
TRBJ1-3 | TRBV10-1 | NA | NA | CASSESVGNTIYF | TGCGCCAGCAGTGAGTCTGTTGGAAACACCATATATTTT
TRBJ1-2 | TRBV11-2 | NA | TRBD1 | CASSAGTGGLQNYGYTF | TGTGCCAGCAGCGCGGGGACAGGGGGACTCCAAAACTATGGCTACACCTTC
TRBJ1-4 | TRBV19 | NA | NA | CASSRTTTNEKLFF | TGTGCCAGTAGCAGGACGACAACTAATGAAAAACTGTTTTTT
TRBJ1-1 | TRBV9 | NA | NA | CASSVGYTEAFF | TGTGCCAGCAGCGTGGGGTACACTGAAGCTTTCTTT
TRBJ1-1 | TRBV11-2 | NA | NA | CASSLAGVYTEAFF | TGTGCCAGCAGCTTAGCAGGGGTGTACACTGAAGCTTTCTTT
TRBJ2-7 | TRBV5-3 | once | TRBD2 | CARSLGRTSGLYEQYF | TGTGCCAGAAGCTTGGGTCGGACTAGCGGATTATACGAGCAGTACTTC
TRBJ1-5 | TRBV29-1 | NA | NA | CSVVLRDNQPQHF | TGCAGCGTTGTTCTCAGGGACAATCAGCCCCAGCATTTT
TRBJ1-5 | TRBV2 | NA | TRBD1 | CASNLQGAHQPQHF | TGTGCCAGCAATTTACAGGGGGCACATCAGCCCCAGCATTTT
TRBJ2-1 | TRBV2 | NA | NA | CASSDLGLAQFF | TGTGCCAGCAGTGACCTCGGACTGGCGCAGTTCTTC
TRBJ2-3 | TRBV10-3 | NA | TRBD2 | CAISKFDPGLAGVTDTQYF | TGTGCCATCTCAAAGTTTGACCCGGGACTAGCGGGGGTCACAGATACGCAGTATTTT
TRBJ1-2 | TRBV10-3 | NA | NA | CAISAGGMGPTNYGYTF | TGTGCCATCAGTGCCGGGGGAATGGGGCCTACTAACTATGGCTACACCTTC
TRBJ2-7 | TRBV18 | NA | NA | CASSPPGDYEQYF | TGTGCCAGCTCACCACCGGGTGACTACGAGCAGTACTTC
TRBJ2-5 | TRBV28 | NA | NA | CASSYRAQETQYF | TGTGCCAGCAGTTACAGGGCCCAAGAGACCCAGTACTTC